These 29 T cell receptor beta chains originate from one sample sequenced in a study of T-cell reconstitution after alpha-beta-depleted transplantation in children. The authors prepared the TCRbeta library with unique molecular identifiers. TCRdb processed the PCR reads anew with MiXCR; each CDR3 protein has one entry. The sample records 210,000 or so distinct CDR3 sequences, roughly 11% being singletons. The sequences come from PBMCs, collected before TCRalphabeta/CD19-depleted stem cell transplant. These receptors originate from a child under two years old with acute myeloid leukemia, due to receive a stem cell transplant.

With respect to this clonotype: Since a much larger clone is just one base distant, this may be a read error. CDR3 residues: CANSEGGARKTGELFF. In DNA form, the CDR3 reads TGTGCCAACAGTGAAGGTGGGGCGCGGAAGACCGGGGAGCTGTTTTTT. V usage is TRBV2 and J usage is TRBJ2-2; D possibly corresponds to TRBD1 (5 bases). From germline, CDR1 is SNHLY and CDR2 FYNNEI. This CDR3 comprises 16 residues.

This clonotype appeared many times. This chain's CDR3 is CASSPPGIGGEKLFF. For the CDR3, the DNA is TGTGCCAGCAGTCCGCCGGGGATTGGGGGCGAAAAACTGTTTTTT. This chain joins TRBV6-2 or TRBV6-3 and TRBJ1-4, with D perhaps TRBD1 (6 bases). V shed 5 bases and J shed 8 bases, with 18 bases lying between them. Germline CDR1 MNHEY, CDR2 SVGEGT. The CDR3 consists of 15 residues.

In its sample, this clonotype was seen many times. This chain uses TRBV11-2 with TRBJ2-1, with 13 bases lining up with TRBD2. Germline V lookup: CDR1 SGHAT, CDR2 FQNNGV. Trimming at V came to 1 base and at J to 0 bases, leaving 9 bases not matched to a gene. This CDR3 has 20 residues. CDR3: CASSLGTRLAGGRSYNEQFF. The CDR3 nucleotides read TGTGCCAGCAGCTTAGGTACCCGACTAGCGGGAGGCCGCTCCTACAATGAGCAGTTCTTC.

This clonotype has ten or more counts. V gene TRBV11-3 combines with J gene TRBJ1-4; D is perhaps TRBD1 (6 bases). The germline CDR1 and CDR2 sequences are SGHNT and YENEEA. The CDR3 has 12 residues. V was clipped by 4 bases and J by 10 bases, with 10 bases between them. In DNA form, the CDR3 reads TGTGCCAGCAGCTCAGAGGGGGGAAAACTGTTTTTT. It translates to CASSSEGGKLFF.

This clonotype has only a few counts. V gene TRBV2 combines with J gene TRBJ2-3; 9 bases match TRBD2. Germline-derived CDR1 and CDR2 are SNHLY and FYNNEI. V shed 6 bases and J 0 bases; nucleotides not matched to a gene: 7. The CDR3 has 16 residues. CDR3 in DNA: TGTGCCAGCAGGGCCGGGACTAGCACGAGCACAGATACGCAGTATTTT. It translates to CASRAGTSTSTDTQYF.

This clonotype occurred many times. The J gene is TRBJ1-1, the V gene TRBV5-1; D not resolved. The CDR3 runs 12 residues. The V gene's germline CDR1 is SGHRS and CDR2 YFSETQ. V was shortened by 7 bases and J by 7 bases, with 14 bases between the two germline ends. CDR3 DNA: TGCGCCAGCGAAGACGGGGTTGGTGAAGCTTTCTTT. Translated: CASEDGVGEAFF.

This clonotype was recorded many times. This chain joins TRBV7-9 and TRBJ1-4, with D possibly matching TRBD1 (6 bases). Trimming left V 1 base short and J 3 bases short, with 12 bases between. Germline lookup yields CDR1 SEHNR and CDR2 FQNEAQ (reference sequence). This CDR3 is built from 16 residues. The CDR3 protein is CASSLVAGAANEKLFF. CDR3 DNA sequence: TGTGCCAGCAGCTTAGTTGCGGGGGCGGCTAATGAAAAACTGTTTTTT. Combining the CDR3 with reference TRBV7-9 and TRBJ1-4 gives the whole variable domain DTGVSQNPRHKITKRGQNVTFRCDPISEHNRLYWYRQTLGQGPEFLTYFQNEAQLEKSRLLSDRFSAERPKGSFSTLEIQRTEQGDSAMYLCASSLVAGAANEKLFFGSGTQLSVL.

This clonotype was seen at least ten times. The chain is built from TRBV20-1 and TRBJ1-5; no reliable D call. This CDR3 comprises 14 residues. With 2 bases removed from V and 0 bases from J, the gap between germline ends came to 8 bases. Germline lookup yields CDR1 DFQATT and CDR2 SNEGSKA (reference sequence). The DNA for the CDR3 is TGCAGTGCTAGACAGACTTATAGCAATCAGCCCCAGCATTTT. It codes for CSARQTYSNQPQHF.

This clonotype was counted many times. This chain links TRBV2 with TRBJ2-5; either TRBD1 or TRBD2 may supply D (5 bases each). Trimming took 6 bases from V and 4 from J, leaving 9 bases between them. The CDR3 has 12 amino acids. Germline lookup yields CDR1 SNHLY and CDR2 FYNNEI. CDR3 amino acids: CASRGPGETQYF. The CDR3 DNA follows: TGTGCCAGCAGGGGACCAGGAGAGACCCAGTACTTC.

This clonotype was recorded at least ten times. The chain links TRBV9 to TRBJ2-3; D remains ambiguous. CDR1 is SGDLS, CDR2 YYNGEE, per germline. CDR3 length equals 16 residues. Between the trimmed V and J ends, which lost 3 bases and 0 bases, there was a span of 14 bases. CDR3 sequence: CASSASVLTSTDTQYF. In DNA form, the CDR3 reads TGTGCCAGCAGCGCGTCAGTCCTTACTAGCACAGATACGCAGTATTTT. Together with reference TRBV9 and TRBJ2-3, the CDR3 gives the full variable domain: DSGVTQTPKHLITATGQRVTLRCSPRSGDLSVYWYQQSLDQGLQFLIQYYNGEERAKGNILERFSAQQFPDLHSELNLSSLELGDSALYFCASSASVLTSTDTQYFGPGTRLTVL.

This clonotype was counted ten times or more. The chain combines TRBV2 with TRBJ1-1, with D possibly TRBD1 on 6 matching bases. The CDR3 has 14 residues. Germline assignment: CDR1 SNHLY and CDR2 FYNNEI. The V end was cut by 6 bases, the J end by 1 base, with 12 bases between. The CDR3 reads CASRRDTRNTEAFF. CDR3 in DNA: TGTGCCAGCAGGAGGGACACCAGGAACACTGAAGCTTTCTTT.

This clonotype was seen repeatedly, ten times or more. The chain joins TRBV5-5 to TRBJ2-7; D is undetermined. Germline loops: CDR1 SGHKS, CDR2 YYEKEE (reference sequence). This CDR3 comprises 14 residues. V gave up 4 bases and J gave up 2 bases, with 13 bases separating them. The DNA for the CDR3 is TGTGCCAGCAGCCTCCTCACAGAGACCTACGAGCAGTACTTC. Translation: CASSLLTETYEQYF.

This clonotype came up many times. A much larger clone sits a single nucleotide away, making a read error possible. The genes are TRBV5-4 and TRBJ2-5; D is unclear. Per germline, CDR1 SGHNT and CDR2 YYREEE (reference sequence). This CDR3 is 13 amino acids long. Trimming took 0 bases from V and 3 from J, leaving 6 bases between them. The CDR3 spells CASSLGLKETQYF. Here the CDR3 DNA reads TGTGCCAGCAGCTTGGGGCTGAAAGAGACCCAGTACTTC.

This clonotype has ten or more counts. This chain uses TRBV5-1 with TRBJ2-2; D gene uncertain. The CDR3 length is 15 residues. The V gene's germline CDR1 is SGHRS and CDR2 YFSETQ. Trimming cost V 0 bases and J 2 bases, with 8 bases left between them. CDR3 nucleotide sequence: TGCGCCAGCAGCTTGGCTGGCGTTAACACCGGGGAGCTGTTTTTT. This sequence encodes CASSLAGVNTGELFF.

The chain recombines TRBV20-1 with TRBJ1-2; D remains unclear. The germline V gene encodes CDR1 DFQATT and CDR2 SNEGSKA (reference sequence). The CDR3 covers 12 residues. Trimming shortened V by 6 bases and J by 1 base, and 9 bases separated the two germline ends. As DNA, the CDR3 is TGCAGTGCCAAGGAAGTTAACTATGGCTACACCTTC. This codes for CSAKEVNYGYTF.

This clonotype has just a few counts. The chain recombines TRBV29-1 with TRBJ1-2; D is uncertain. V was clipped by 4 bases and J by 0 bases, with 9 bases between them. The CDR3 contains 13 residues. Germline V lookup: CDR1 SQVTM, CDR2 ANQGSEA. CDR3 loop: CSVVAGANYGYTF. CDR3 nucleotide sequence: TGCAGCGTTGTGGCAGGTGCTAACTATGGCTACACCTTC.

The chain has TRBV10-2 and TRBJ2-2, with 12 bases identical to TRBD1. The CDR3 is made up of 14 amino acids. The V gene end was trimmed by 7 bases and the J gene end by 4 bases; junction bases not matched to a gene: 1. Germline V gene sequence: CDR1 WSHSY, CDR2 SAAADI. The DNA of the CDR3 is TGCGCCAGCAAGGGACAGGGGGCCACCGGGGAGCTGTTTTTT. Its translation is CASKGQGATGELFF.

The sample holds many counts of this clonotype. The V call is TRBV25-1, the J call TRBJ2-7; D may correspond to TRBD1 or TRBD2 (6 bases each). The CDR3 length is 13 residues. Trimming took off 8 bases at V and 0 bases at J, with 11 bases between the two ends. The germline V gene has CDR1 MGHDK and CDR2 SYGVNS. The CDR3 loop reads CASGGTSSYEQYF. The CDR3 DNA is TGTGCCAGCGGGGGGACATCCTCCTACGAGCAGTACTTC.

The sample holds many counts of this clonotype. The chain combines TRBV18 with TRBJ1-5; D is unclear. V lost 3 bases, J lost 4 bases, and 10 bases lay in between. Germline V lookup: CDR1 KGHSH, CDR2 LQKENI. The CDR3 length is 14 residues. The CDR3 spells CASSPGGQNQPQHF. The CDR3 nucleotides read TGTGCCAGCTCACCGGGTGGTCAGAATCAGCCCCAGCATTTT.

In its sample, this clonotype was seen many times. The chain recombines TRBV5-5 with TRBJ1-5; no reliable D call. Trimming left V 4 bases short and J 4 bases short, with 12 bases between. Germline assignment: CDR1 SGHKS and CDR2 YYEKEE (reference sequence). The CDR3 runs to 14 residues. The CDR3 DNA sequence: TGTGCCAGCAGCGTACTTACAGAAAATCAGCCCCAGCATTTT. As protein: CASSVLTENQPQHF.

This clonotype was found many times. This chain joins TRBV2 and TRBJ1-3, with D perhaps TRBD1 (5 bases). Germline loops: CDR1 SNHLY, CDR2 FYNNEI. The CDR3 spans 13 residues. Trimming took 7 bases from V and 4 from J, leaving 11 bases between them. The DNA of the CDR3 is TGTGCCAGCACCGGGACTCCCGGAAACACCATATATTTT. It specifies CASTGTPGNTIYF.

This clonotype was found many times. V is TRBV30 and J is TRBJ1-5; possible D gene TRBD1, 5 bases. This CDR3 spans 13 amino acids. Trimming shortened V by 0 bases and J by 6 bases, and 9 bases separated the two germline ends. Looked up from germline, CDR1 is GTSNPN and CDR2 is SVGIG (reference sequence). The chain's CDR3 is CAWSVRGRQPQHF. In DNA form, the CDR3 reads TGTGCCTGGAGTGTGAGGGGTCGTCAGCCCCAGCATTTT. Looking up the rest from reference TRBV30 and TRBJ1-5 gives the full variable domain: SQTIHQWPATLVQPVGSPLSLECTVEGTSNPNLYWYRQAAGRGLQLLFYSVGIGQISSEVPQNLSASRPQDRQFILSSKKLLLSDSGFYLCAWSVRGRQPQHFGDGTRLSIL.

This clonotype was seen many times. The chain is built from TRBV24-1 and TRBJ1-1; TRBD1 is a possible D gene (6 bases). The germline CDR1 and CDR2 sequences are KGHDR and SFDVKD. V was clipped by 2 bases and J by 11 bases, with 14 bases between them. The CDR3 length is 13 residues. CDR3 DNA sequence: TGTGCCACCAGTGATTACGGGGGCAGAGGGGCTTTCTTT. Translating gives CATSDYGGRGAFF.

This clonotype was recorded many times. This chain uses TRBV3-1 with TRBJ1-6; tentatively, D is TRBD1 (5 bases). V was trimmed by 5 bases and J by 5 bases, leaving 10 bases between them. Looked up from germline, CDR1 is LGHDT and CDR2 is YNNKEL (reference sequence). This CDR3 comprises 14 residues. DNA of the CDR3: TGTGCCAGCAGCACCGGGACGGATAATTCACCCCTCCACTTT. Its protein product is CASSTGTDNSPLHF.

Ten or more counts support this clonotype. CDR3 in amino acids: CASKNQGAEAFF. DNA of the CDR3: TGTGCCAGCAAAAATCAGGGGGCTGAAGCTTTCTTT. The gene calls are TRBV12-3 or TRBV12-4 and TRBJ1-1, with TRBD1 matching over 7 bases. V trimming: 7 bases; J trimming: 6 bases; junction bases outside the gene matches: 5. The CDR3 totals 12 residues.

The table lists this clonotype with a few counts. This sequence joins TRBV6-2 or TRBV6-3 and TRBJ2-3; a possible D gene is TRBD1 (6 bases). This CDR3 contains 15 residues. The germline V and J ends were trimmed by 4 bases and 3 bases, with 14 bases remaining between them. Germline V lookup: CDR1 MNHEY, CDR2 SVGEGT. The CDR3 here is CASSSRTAETDTQYF. In DNA form, the CDR3 reads TGTGCCAGCAGTTCGCGGACAGCGGAGACAGATACGCAGTATTTT.

This clonotype was detected many times. This sequence joins TRBV12-3 or TRBV12-4 and TRBJ1-4; TRBD1 matches 7 bases. The CDR3 is made up of 16 amino acids. The V and J ends lost 1 base and 8 bases, in that order; junction bases with no gene match: 10. The CDR3 coding sequence is TGTGCCAGCAGTTTAGGGCGGACTAGCAGGGGGGAAAAACTGTTTTTT. Translation: CASSLGRTSRGEKLFF.

This clonotype was detected ten times or more. This chain connects TRBV6-2 or TRBV6-3 to TRBJ1-2, with D uncertain. Germline CDR1 is MNHEY and CDR2 is SVGEGT. The CDR3 spans 14 residues. V dropped 2 bases and J dropped 5 bases, with 12 bases sitting between them. The CDR3 coding sequence is TGTGCCAGCAGTTACAACCCCGGGAGTTATGGCTACACCTTC. Protein sequence: CASSYNPGSYGYTF.

There are many counts of this clonotype. The V gene is TRBV4-1, the J gene TRBJ2-1; 12 nucleotides align to TRBD2. The germline gives CDR1 MGHRA, CDR2 YSYEKL. This CDR3 has 17 amino acids. Trimming took 2 bases from V and 2 from J; bases not matched to a gene: 4. Here the CDR3 reads CASSQLSSGRAYNEQFF. The DNA for the CDR3 is TGCGCCAGCAGCCAATTGTCTAGCGGGAGGGCCTACAATGAGCAGTTCTTC.